The source of this T cell receptor beta chain is a study of blood T cell repertoires in COVID-19. Whole-study context: Acute and convalescent COVID-19 specimens originated in the United States, Italy and Spain. The cDNA or gDNA used as material had been derived from T cells, B-cell-depleted T cells, or PBMCs.

Authors' analysis steps: Amplification with reference gene primers provided the estimates of nucleated cell counts. Libraries were prepared by immunoSEQ multiplex PCR; TCRdb keeps only in-frame clonotypes and omits some of them. V and J calls and clone size follow that table, whereas D and trimming were derived from the DNA. The sample has under 30,000 clones, roughly 84% seen once; the top ten hold about 10%. V was trimmed by 1 base and J by 16 bases, leaving 19 bases between them. Germline CDR1 and CDR2: MGHRA and YSYEKL. CDR3 length equals 14 residues. The specimen was peripheral blood. V and J are TRBV4-1 and TRBJ2-2; tentatively, D is TRBD2 (7 bases). The receptor comes from an older man with active COVID-19. CDR3 sequence reads: CASSQVGGRRAPFF. The CDR3 DNA reads as TGCGCCAGCAGCCAAGTGGGGGGGCGCAGGGCCCCGTTTTTT.